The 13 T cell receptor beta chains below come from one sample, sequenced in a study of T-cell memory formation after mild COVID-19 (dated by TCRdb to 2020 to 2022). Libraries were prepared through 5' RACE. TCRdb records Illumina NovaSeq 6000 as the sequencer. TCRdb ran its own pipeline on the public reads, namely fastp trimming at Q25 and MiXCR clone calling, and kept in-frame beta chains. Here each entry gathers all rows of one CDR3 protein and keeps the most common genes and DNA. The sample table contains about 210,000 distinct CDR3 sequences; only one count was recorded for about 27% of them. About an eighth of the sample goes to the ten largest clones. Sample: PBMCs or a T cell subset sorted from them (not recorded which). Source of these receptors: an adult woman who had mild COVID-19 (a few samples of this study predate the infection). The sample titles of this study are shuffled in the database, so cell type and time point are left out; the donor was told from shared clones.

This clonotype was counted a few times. CDR3 nucleotide sequence: TGCAGTGCTTATCCGGGACAGGGGTCCTACGAGCAGTACTTC. Amino acids: CSAYPGQGSYEQYF. The chain has TRBV20-1 and TRBJ2-7, with 10 bases aligning to TRBD1. V trimming: 5 bases; J trimming: 1 base; junction bases outside the gene matches: 5. Germline-derived CDR1 and CDR2 are DFQATT and SNEGSKA (reference sequence). The CDR3 has 14 amino acids.

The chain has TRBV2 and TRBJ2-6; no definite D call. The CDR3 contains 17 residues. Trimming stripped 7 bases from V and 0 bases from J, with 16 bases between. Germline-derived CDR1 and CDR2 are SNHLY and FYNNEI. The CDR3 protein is CASTRFRSPSGANVLTF. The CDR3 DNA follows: TGTGCCAGCACTCGGTTTCGCAGCCCCTCTGGGGCCAACGTCCTGACTTTC.

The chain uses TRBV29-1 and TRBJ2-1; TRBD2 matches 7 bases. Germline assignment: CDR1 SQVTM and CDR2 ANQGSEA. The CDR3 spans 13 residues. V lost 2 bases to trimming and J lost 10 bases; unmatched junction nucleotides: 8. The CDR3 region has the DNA TGCAGCGTTGAACGGACTAGTGGTCGCGAGCAGTTCTTC. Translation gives CSVERTSGREQFF.

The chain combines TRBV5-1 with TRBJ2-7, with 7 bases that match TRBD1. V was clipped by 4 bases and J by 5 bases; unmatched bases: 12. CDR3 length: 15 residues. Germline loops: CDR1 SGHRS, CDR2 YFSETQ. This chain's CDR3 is CASSNTGTDYDEQYF. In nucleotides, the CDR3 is TGCGCCAGCAGCAACACCGGGACAGATTACGACGAGCAGTACTTC.

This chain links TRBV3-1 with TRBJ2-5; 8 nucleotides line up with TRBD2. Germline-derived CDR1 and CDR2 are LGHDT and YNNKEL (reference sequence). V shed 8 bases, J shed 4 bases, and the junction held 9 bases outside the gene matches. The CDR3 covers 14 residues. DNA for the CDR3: TGTGCCAGCGAGGAGCGGGGGACGGGAGAGACCCAGTACTTC. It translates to CASEERGTGETQYF.

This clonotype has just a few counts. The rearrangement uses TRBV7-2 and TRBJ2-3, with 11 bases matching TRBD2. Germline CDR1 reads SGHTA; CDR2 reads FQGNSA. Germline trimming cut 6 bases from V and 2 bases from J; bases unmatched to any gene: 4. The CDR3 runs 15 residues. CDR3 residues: CASRGGLAATDTQYF. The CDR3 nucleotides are TGTGCCAGCAGGGGGGGACTAGCGGCCACAGATACGCAGTATTTT.

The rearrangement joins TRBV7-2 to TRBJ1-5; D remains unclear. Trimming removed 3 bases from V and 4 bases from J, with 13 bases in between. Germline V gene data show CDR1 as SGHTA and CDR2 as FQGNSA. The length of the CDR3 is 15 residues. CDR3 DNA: TGTGCCAGCAGCTTGCAAAGAGGAGGGAATCAGCCCCAGCATTTT. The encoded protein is CASSLQRGGNQPQHF.

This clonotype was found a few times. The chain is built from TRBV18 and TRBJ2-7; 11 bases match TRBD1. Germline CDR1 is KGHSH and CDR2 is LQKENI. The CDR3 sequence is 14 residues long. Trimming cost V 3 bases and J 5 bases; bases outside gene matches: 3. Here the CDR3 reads CASSPGQGVDEQYF. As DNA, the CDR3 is TGTGCCAGCTCACCGGGACAGGGGGTCGACGAGCAGTACTTC. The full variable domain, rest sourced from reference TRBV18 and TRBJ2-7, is NAGVMQNPRHLVRRRGQEARLRCSPMKGHSHVYWYRQLPEEGLKFMVYLQKENIIDESGMPKERFSAEFPKEGPSILRIQQVVRGDSAAYFCASSPGQGVDEQYFGPGTRLTVT.

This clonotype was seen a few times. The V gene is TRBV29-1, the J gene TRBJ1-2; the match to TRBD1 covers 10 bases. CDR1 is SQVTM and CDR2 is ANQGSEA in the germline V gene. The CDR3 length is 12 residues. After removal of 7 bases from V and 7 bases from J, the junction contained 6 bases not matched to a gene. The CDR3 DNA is TGCAGCGCTGCCGGGACAGGGGCTGGCTACACCTTC. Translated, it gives CSAAGTGAGYTF.

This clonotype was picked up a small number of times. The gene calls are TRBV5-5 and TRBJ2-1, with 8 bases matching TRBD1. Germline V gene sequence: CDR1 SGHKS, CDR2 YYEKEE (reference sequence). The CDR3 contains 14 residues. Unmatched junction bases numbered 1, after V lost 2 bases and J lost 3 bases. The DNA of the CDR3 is TGTGCCAGCAGCTTAGGGACAGGCTACAATGAGCAGTTCTTC. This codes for CASSLGTGYNEQFF.

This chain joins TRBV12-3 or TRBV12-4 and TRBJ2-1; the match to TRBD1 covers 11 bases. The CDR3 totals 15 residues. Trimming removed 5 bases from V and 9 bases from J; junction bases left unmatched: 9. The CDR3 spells CASSVPGQGVGEQFF. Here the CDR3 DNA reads TGTGCCAGCAGTGTTCCGGGACAGGGGGTTGGTGAGCAGTTCTTC.

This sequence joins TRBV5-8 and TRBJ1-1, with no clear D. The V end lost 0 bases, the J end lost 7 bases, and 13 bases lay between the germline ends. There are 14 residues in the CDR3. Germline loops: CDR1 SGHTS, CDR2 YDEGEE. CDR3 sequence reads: CASSLGWLRVEAFF. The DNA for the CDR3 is TGTGCCAGCAGCTTGGGTTGGTTGAGAGTTGAAGCTTTCTTT. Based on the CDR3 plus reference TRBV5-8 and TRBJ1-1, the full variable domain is EAGVTQSPTHLIKTRGQQATLRCSPISGHTSVYWYQQALGLGLQFLLWYDEGEERNRGNFPPRFSGRQFPNYSSELNVNALELEDSALYLCASSLGWLRVEAFFGQGTRLTVV.

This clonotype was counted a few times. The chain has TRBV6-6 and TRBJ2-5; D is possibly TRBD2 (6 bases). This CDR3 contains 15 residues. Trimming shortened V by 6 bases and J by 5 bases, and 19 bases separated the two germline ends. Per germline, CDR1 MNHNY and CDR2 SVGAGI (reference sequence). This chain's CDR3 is CASSHPGLFRETQYF. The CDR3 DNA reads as TGTGCCAGCAGCCACCCGGGACTCTTCCGGGAGACCCAGTACTTC.